This T cell receptor (beta chain) came from a study of blood T cell repertoires in COVID-19. This clone has ten or more counts. Trimming cost V 0 bases and J 0 bases, with 13 bases left between them. The CDR3 spans 17 residues. The germline CDR1 and CDR2 sequences are SGDLS and YYNGEE. Data came from immunoSEQ multiplex PCR; TCRdb stores just in-frame clones and leaves some out. The sample yields 200,000 to 250,000 clones, around 83% seen once. The gene calls are TRBV9 and TRBJ2-1; D possibly corresponds to TRBD2 (5 bases). This receptor was taken from a man aged 45-60 years with active or convalescent COVID-19. Input material: peripheral blood. CDR3 region: CASSVEADISSYNEQFF. CDR3 DNA: TGTGCCAGCAGCGTAGAAGCGGATATAAGCTCCTACAATGAGCAGTTCTTC.